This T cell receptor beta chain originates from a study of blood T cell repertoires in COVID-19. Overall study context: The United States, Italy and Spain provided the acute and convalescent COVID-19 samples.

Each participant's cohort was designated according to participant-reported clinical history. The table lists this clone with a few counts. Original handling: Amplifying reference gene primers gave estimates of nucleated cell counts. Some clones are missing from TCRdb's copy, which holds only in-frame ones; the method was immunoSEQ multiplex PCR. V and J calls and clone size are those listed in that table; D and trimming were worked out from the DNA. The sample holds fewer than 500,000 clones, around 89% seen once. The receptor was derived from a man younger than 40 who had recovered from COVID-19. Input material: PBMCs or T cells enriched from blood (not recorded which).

In DNA form, the CDR3 reads TGTGCCAGCAGCACAGGACAGGGAAGTTACAATGAGCAGTTCTTC. It is translated as CASSTGQGSYNEQFF. The chain combines TRBV9 with TRBJ2-1; TRBD1 matches at 8 bases. The CDR3 spans 15 residues. Trimming cost V 4 bases and J 4 bases; bases outside gene matches: 7. Germline V lookup: CDR1 SGDLS, CDR2 YYNGEE.